Here is one TCR beta chain with its context. Patients from Seattle were sampled longitudinally, starting during active infection. The data originate from a study of blood T cell repertoires in COVID-19. In the study overall: PBMCs, B-cell-depleted T cells, or T cells were the source of the cDNA or gDNA that made up the material.

Methods used by the authors: Cell counts per sample came from amplifying reference gene primers. Some clones are missing from TCRdb's copy, which holds only in-frame ones; the method was immunoSEQ multiplex PCR. The V and J calls and the clone size are those of that table, but D and trimming were determined from the DNA. The sample carries fewer than 300,000 clones, 90% to 95% recorded once. The CDR3 sequence is 16 residues long. The ends lost 5 bases at V and 4 bases at J; junction bases unmatched: 12. Germline V gene data show CDR1 as SGHAT and CDR2 as FQNNGV. The source is a woman between 25 and 40 years old with COVID-19, enrolled during active disease. Sequenced input: peripheral blood. The chain links TRBV11-2 to TRBJ2-7; 9 positions agree with TRBD1. The CDR3 nucleotides read TGTGCCAGCAGCCCCCCCGGGACAGGGATAAGTTACGAGCAGTACTTC. The encoded protein is CASSPPGTGISYEQYF.